Detailed here is one TCR beta chain. The data were taken from a study of cytomegalovirus exposure and HLA in healthy donors. Profiling relied on immunoSEQ multiplex PCR, and the TCRdb table lists in-frame clones only, not all of them. The table lists over 100,000 clones, 89% of them singletons. The sequenced sample consisted of PBMCs. This clonotype originated in a woman aged 18-29 years in good health and CMV-seronegative.

CDR3: CASSSTPRLAGGGLETQYF. In nucleotides, the CDR3 is TGTGCCAGCAGCTCGACACCGAGACTAGCGGGGGGGGGTTTAGAGACCCAGTACTTC. The V and J genes are TRBV11-2 and TRBJ2-5; the match to TRBD2 covers 14 bases. The CDR3 has 19 residues. The germline V gene has CDR1 SGHAT and CDR2 FQNNGV. The V gene end was trimmed by 4 bases and the J gene end by 4 bases; junction bases not matched to a gene: 14.